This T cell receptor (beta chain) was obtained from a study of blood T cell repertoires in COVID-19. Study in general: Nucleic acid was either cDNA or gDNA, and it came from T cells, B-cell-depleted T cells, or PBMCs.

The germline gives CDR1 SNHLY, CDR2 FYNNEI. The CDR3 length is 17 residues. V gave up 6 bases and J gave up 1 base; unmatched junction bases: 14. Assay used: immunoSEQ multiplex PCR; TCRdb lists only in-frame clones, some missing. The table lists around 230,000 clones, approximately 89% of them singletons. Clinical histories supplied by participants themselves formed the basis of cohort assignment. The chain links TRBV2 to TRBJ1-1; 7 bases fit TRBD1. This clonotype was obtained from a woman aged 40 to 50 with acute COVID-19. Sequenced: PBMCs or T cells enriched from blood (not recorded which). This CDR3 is CASRRTGRIRENTEAFF. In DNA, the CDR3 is TGTGCCAGCAGACGGACAGGTCGGATAAGGGAGAACACTGAAGCTTTCTTT.